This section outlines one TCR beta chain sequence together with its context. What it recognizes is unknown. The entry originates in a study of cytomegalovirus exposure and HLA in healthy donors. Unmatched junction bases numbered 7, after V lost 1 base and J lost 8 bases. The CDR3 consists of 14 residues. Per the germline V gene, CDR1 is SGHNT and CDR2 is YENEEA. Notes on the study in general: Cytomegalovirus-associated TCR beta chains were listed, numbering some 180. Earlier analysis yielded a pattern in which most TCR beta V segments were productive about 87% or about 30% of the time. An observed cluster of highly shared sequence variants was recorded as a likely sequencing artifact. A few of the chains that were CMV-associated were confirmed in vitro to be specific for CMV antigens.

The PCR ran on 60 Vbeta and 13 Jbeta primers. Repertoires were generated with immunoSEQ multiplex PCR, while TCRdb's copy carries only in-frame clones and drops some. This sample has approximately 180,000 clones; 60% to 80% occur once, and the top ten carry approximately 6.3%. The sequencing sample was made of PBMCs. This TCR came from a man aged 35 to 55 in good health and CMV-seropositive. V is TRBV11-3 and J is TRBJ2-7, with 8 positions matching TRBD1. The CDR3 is CASSLGTGPLKQYF. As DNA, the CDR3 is TGTGCCAGCAGCTTAGGGACAGGGCCTTTGAAGCAGTACTTC.